Described below is a single T cell receptor beta chain sequence and its context. This record belongs to a study of T cell changes during pregnancy in multiple sclerosis. The V segment lost 4 bases and the J segment 2 bases; nucleotides outside the gene matches: 9. The CDR3 extends over 16 amino acids. Germline CDR1 reads SGHRS; CDR2 reads YFSETQ. The assay was immunoSEQ multiplex PCR, and TCRdb's table has in-frame clones only and misses some. This sample has roughly 48,000 clones, with 85% to 95% found just once. This TCR was sampled from a female donor in good health, enrolled as a control in a pregnancy study. The material was CD4+ T cells from peripheral blood mononuclear cells, obtained in the second trimester of pregnancy. The chain joins TRBV5-1 to TRBJ2-7; TRBD1 matches 10 bases. CDR3: CASSPRGTGATYEQYF. CDR3 coding DNA: TGCGCCAGCAGCCCCAGGGGGACAGGGGCTACCTACGAGCAGTACTTC.